Shown below are 24 T cell receptor beta chains from a single sample sequenced in a study of CD4 T cells in relation to SARS-CoV-2 and coronaviruses. These receptors' antigens are unknown. Using immunoSEQ multiplex PCR, the repertoire was profiled, and TCRdb retains in-frame clones only, with some absent. This sample has 20,000 to 25,000 clones, with around 76% found just once. Before the COVID-19 pandemic, during about 2010-2018, CD4+ T cells were taken from unexposed donors. After around nine days of culture, CD4+ T cells were isolated. Sequencing was performed on CD4+ T cells from PBMCs, cultured in vitro. The receptors were sampled from a human donor in good health.

DNA of the CDR3: TGTGCCAGCAGTTACGACAGGGACCGGTATGGCTACACCTTC. Its protein product is CASSYDRDRYGYTF. The chain uses TRBV6-5 and TRBJ1-2; 7 positions match TRBD1. Germline CDR1 MNHEY, CDR2 SVGAGI. The ends lost 2 bases at V and 5 bases at J; junction bases unmatched: 5. This CDR3 has 14 residues.

A few counts support this clone. This chain joins TRBV6-5 and TRBJ1-1; D is unresolved. The germline V gene encodes CDR1 MNHEY and CDR2 SVGAGI. This CDR3 spans 14 amino acids. Deletions cut 5 bases from V and 0 bases from J, with 10 bases between. CDR3: CASSTRVVNTEAFF. CDR3 coding DNA: TGTGCCAGCAGTACAAGGGTCGTGAACACTGAAGCTTTCTTT.

The chain carries TRBV10-1 and TRBJ2-3, with 8 bases matching TRBD1. Unmatched junction bases numbered 6, after V lost 4 bases and J lost 6 bases. Germline values: CDR1 WNHNN, CDR2 SYGVQD (reference sequence). The CDR3 has 14 residues. The CDR3 coding sequence is TGCGCCAGCAGTGGAAGGACAGGGCGGGATACGCAGTATTTT. Its protein is CASSGRTGRDTQYF.

The chain recombines TRBV5-1 with TRBJ2-7; 7 bases map to TRBD1. The germline V gene encodes CDR1 SGHRS and CDR2 YFSETQ. Trimming removed 4 bases from V and 7 bases from J; junction bases left unmatched: 8. The CDR3 contains 13 residues. The chain's CDR3 is CASSPTGTWEQYF. In DNA, the CDR3 is TGCGCCAGCAGCCCGACAGGGACATGGGAGCAGTACTTC.

The chain employs TRBV11-2 and TRBJ1-1, with a possible D match to TRBD1 (5 bases). The CDR3 is 15 residues long. The germline V gene encodes CDR1 SGHAT and CDR2 FQNNGV. V was pared by 4 bases and J by 5 bases, with 17 bases between. CDR3: CASSSGIRQGTEAFF. CDR3 in DNA: TGTGCCAGCAGCTCAGGGATACGACAAGGTACTGAAGCTTTCTTT.

The chain carries TRBV5-1 and TRBJ2-5; 8 bases line up with TRBD1. Germline-derived CDR1 and CDR2 are SGHRS and YFSETQ. The V and J ends lost 3 bases and 2 bases, in that order; junction bases with no gene match: 3. The CDR3 sequence is 14 residues long. The CDR3 DNA follows: TGCGCCAGCAGCTCCGGGACAGGTCAAGAGACCCAGTACTTC. This codes for CASSSGTGQETQYF.

This clone has only one observation. The chain recombines TRBV3-1 (or the pseudogene TRBV3-2) with TRBJ1-2; D unresolved. The CDR3 runs 14 residues. V was trimmed by 5 bases and J by 0 bases, leaving 10 bases between them. In germline, CDR1 is LGHDT, CDR2 YNNKEL (reference sequence). CDR3 loop: CASSRGVTNYGYTF. The CDR3 DNA follows: TGTGCCAGCAGCAGAGGAGTAACTAACTATGGCTACACCTTC.

The chain uses TRBV5-1 and TRBJ2-3, with D tentatively TRBD2 (6 bases). Germline values: CDR1 SGHRS, CDR2 YFSETQ. The CDR3 is 16 residues long. V lost 3 bases, J lost 6 bases, and 20 bases lay in between. CDR3 protein: CASSWDSRRDFDTQYF. CDR3 DNA sequence: TGCGCCAGCAGCTGGGACTCGCGGCGGGATTTCGATACGCAGTATTTT.

V gene TRBV19 combines with J gene TRBJ2-5, with TRBD1 as a possible D gene (6 bases). The CDR3 totals 14 residues. The germline V and J ends were trimmed by 4 bases and 6 bases, with 15 bases remaining between them. Germline V gives CDR1 LNHDA, CDR2 SQIVND (reference sequence). As DNA, the CDR3 is TGTGCCAGTAGTACCTCAGGGGTCGTAAAGACCCAGTACTTC. Protein sequence: CASSTSGVVKTQYF.

This chain connects TRBV7-8 to TRBJ2-3; no definite D call. V was trimmed by 5 bases and J by 4 bases, leaving 13 bases between them. There are 14 residues in the CDR3. Germline assignment: CDR1 SGHVS and CDR2 FQNEAQ. The CDR3 region has the DNA TGTGCCAGCAGCGTGACCCGGGCCTCAGATACGCAGTATTTT. Its protein is CASSVTRASDTQYF.

This clone was seen a handful of times. This chain uses TRBV30 with TRBJ2-7; no clear D. The germline V and J ends were trimmed by 0 bases and 2 bases, with 5 bases remaining between them. The germline V gene encodes CDR1 GTSNPN and CDR2 SVGIG (reference sequence). CDR3 length: 12 residues. DNA of the CDR3: TGTGCCTGGAGTGTAGGCCCCTACGAGCAGTACTTC. The encoded protein is CAWSVGPYEQYF.

The chain recombines TRBV2 with TRBJ1-5; D is ambiguous. Trimming took off 5 bases at V and 0 bases at J, with 11 bases between the two ends. CDR3 length: 15 residues. CDR1 is SNHLY and CDR2 is FYNNEI in the germline V gene. CDR3 sequence reads: CASSTTGNSNQPQHF. CDR3 nucleotide sequence: TGTGCCAGCAGTACCACCGGGAATAGCAATCAGCCCCAGCATTTT. The entire variable domain, with the rest obtained from reference TRBV2 and TRBJ1-5, is as follows: EPEVTQTPSHQVTQMGQEVILRCVPISNHLYFYWYRQILGQKVEFLVSFYNNEISEKSEIFDDQFSVERPDGSNFTLKIRSTKLEDSAMYFCASSTTGNSNQPQHFGDGTRLSIL.

J is TRBJ2-7 and V is TRBV2; TRBD2 matches 9 bases. This CDR3 spans 15 amino acids. Germline V lookup: CDR1 SNHLY, CDR2 FYNNEI. V lost 1 base, J lost 7 bases, and 8 bases stayed unmatched. The CDR3: CASSEGLAVREEQYF. CDR3 bases: TGTGCCAGCAGTGAAGGACTAGCGGTCCGTGAGGAGCAGTACTTC. Together with reference TRBV2 and TRBJ2-7, the CDR3 gives the full variable domain: EPEVTQTPSHQVTQMGQEVILRCVPISNHLYFYWYRQILGQKVEFLVSFYNNEISEKSEIFDDQFSVERPDGSNFTLKIRSTKLEDSAMYFCASSEGLAVREEQYFGPGTRLTVT.

In this sample, this clone turned up a few times. V usage is TRBV7-2 and J usage is TRBJ1-5; 9 nucleotides agree with TRBD1. Germline-derived CDR1 and CDR2 are SGHTA and FQGNSA. There are 15 residues in the CDR3. J lost 0 bases, V lost 7 bases, and 4 bases had no gene match. CDR3 sequence reads: CASNTGGHSNQPQHF. The CDR3 DNA sequence: TGTGCCAGCAATACAGGGGGCCATAGCAATCAGCCCCAGCATTTT.

This chain uses TRBV6-1 with TRBJ2-1, with D perhaps TRBD1 (6 bases). Germline V CDR1 and CDR2: MNHNS, SASEGT. Trimming left V 0 bases short and J 15 bases short, with 15 bases between. This CDR3 has 13 amino acids. The chain's CDR3 is CASSEAGHPVRFF. The DNA for the CDR3 is TGTGCCAGCAGTGAAGCGGGACATCCCGTTCGGTTCTTC.

This chain uses TRBV5-6 with TRBJ2-5; TRBD2 might be the D (5 bases). This CDR3 has 16 residues. V was shortened by 0 bases and J by 2 bases, with 14 bases between the two germline ends. The germline V gene encodes CDR1 SGHDT and CDR2 YYEEEE. CDR3 protein: CASSLATADLQETQYF. In DNA, the CDR3 is TGTGCCAGCAGCTTGGCCACAGCGGACCTACAAGAGACCCAGTACTTC.

The V call is TRBV30, the J call TRBJ2-6, with unresolved D. The V end lost 3 bases, the J end lost 0 bases, and 6 bases lay between the germline ends. The CDR3 has 14 residues. Germline CDR1 GTSNPN, CDR2 SVGIG (reference sequence). The CDR3 reads CAWRRNSGANVLTF. DNA of the CDR3: TGTGCCTGGAGACGAAACTCTGGGGCCAACGTCCTGACTTTC. The full variable domain, rest sourced from reference TRBV30 and TRBJ2-6, is SQTIHQWPATLVQPVGSPLSLECTVEGTSNPNLYWYRQAAGRGLQLLFYSVGIGQISSEVPQNLSASRPQDRQFILSSKKLLLSDSGFYLCAWRRNSGANVLTFGAGSRLTVL.

In this sample, this clone turned up a few times. The rearrangement links TRBV7-9 to TRBJ2-7; D unresolved. Per germline, CDR1 SEHNR and CDR2 FQNEAQ (reference sequence). The CDR3 totals 16 residues. Trimming left V 5 bases short and J 0 bases short, with 17 bases between. CDR3 region: CASSRPERTPSYEQYF. The CDR3 nucleotides read TGTGCCAGCAGCCGACCAGAAAGAACACCCTCCTACGAGCAGTACTTC.

This clone showed up just once. This chain uses TRBV6-5 with TRBJ2-7, with D possibly TRBD2 on 5 matching bases. The CDR3 totals 15 residues. Per the germline V gene, CDR1 is MNHEY and CDR2 is SVGAGI. With 2 bases removed from V and 0 bases from J, the gap between germline ends came to 11 bases. The CDR3 DNA reads TGTGCCAGCAGTTACGGAGGTGCCCCCTCCTACGAGCAGTACTTC. Protein product: CASSYGGAPSYEQYF.

The chain joins TRBV4-1 to TRBJ1-2; no firm D call. Germline V gives CDR1 MGHRA, CDR2 YSYEKL. The V gene lost 0 bases and the J gene lost 3 bases, with 11 bases spanning the gap. The CDR3 runs 15 residues. DNA of the CDR3: TGCGCCAGCAGCCAAGAGGGCAGGAACTACTATGGCTACACCTTC. This gives the protein CASSQEGRNYYGYTF.

This clone appeared once. This sequence joins TRBV15 and TRBJ2-1, with TRBD2 as a possible D gene (5 bases). The V gene's germline CDR1 is LNHNV and CDR2 YYDKDF (reference sequence). V was trimmed by 0 bases and J by 3 bases, leaving 15 bases between them. This CDR3 comprises 17 residues. The CDR3 reads CATSRDSEDWHYNEQFF. DNA for the CDR3: TGTGCCACCAGCAGAGACTCCGAGGACTGGCACTACAATGAGCAGTTCTTC.

The V gene is TRBV6-5, the J gene TRBJ1-1; 8 bases are a match to TRBD1. This CDR3 comprises 15 residues. The V segment lost 9 bases and the J segment 1 base; nucleotides outside the gene matches: 10. Germline CDR1 and CDR2: MNHEY and SVGAGI. Written as DNA, the CDR3 is TGTGCCAGTTCAGCAGGGGGCGGTCAGAACACTGAAGCTTTCTTT. Translation gives CASSAGGGQNTEAFF.

The V gene is TRBV5-1, the J gene TRBJ2-3; D may be TRBD1 (6 bases). The V end was cut by 4 bases, the J end by 4 bases, with 13 bases between. This CDR3 has 14 residues. CDR1 SGHRS and CDR2 YFSETQ come from the germline V gene. The CDR3 is CASSIQGSADTQYF. DNA of the CDR3: TGCGCCAGCAGCATACAGGGCTCCGCAGATACGCAGTATTTT.

This clone showed up just a few times. The chain recombines TRBV15 with TRBJ2-5; 10 positions match TRBD2. The length of the CDR3 is 16 residues. V shed 1 base, J shed 2 bases, and the junction held 4 bases outside the gene matches. CDR1 is LNHNV, CDR2 YYDKDF, per germline (reference sequence). The CDR3 nucleotides are TGTGCCACCAGCAGAGCACTAGCGGGAAAACAAGAGACCCAGTACTTC. This translates into CATSRALAGKQETQYF.